The next 24 T cell receptor beta chains were all read from a single sample in a study of blood T cell repertoires in COVID-19. Data came from immunoSEQ multiplex PCR; TCRdb stores just in-frame clones and leaves some out. This table holds over 200,000 clones, roughly 87% found once. The specimen sequenced was peripheral blood. These receptors came from a middle-aged man with active or convalescent COVID-19.

The rearrangement uses TRBV19 and TRBJ1-4; TRBD1 agrees at 7 bases. The germline V gene encodes CDR1 LNHDA and CDR2 SQIVND (reference sequence). This CDR3 is built from 14 residues. The V segment lost 6 bases and the J segment 7 bases; nucleotides outside the gene matches: 8. CDR3 loop: CASRVGTATEKLFF. CDR3 DNA: TGTGCCAGTAGGGTTGGGACAGCTACTGAAAAACTGTTTTTT.

A note on this clone: A junction boundary mismatches the germline segment, possibly from a read error. V gene TRBV7-7 combines with J gene TRBJ2-5, with D possibly TRBD1 on 6 matching bases. The CDR3 is made up of 16 amino acids. The germline CDR1 and CDR2 sequences are SSHAT and FNYEAQ (reference sequence). The CDR3 region is CASSLSPPGHGETQYF. In DNA, the CDR3 is TGTGCTAGCAGCCTAAGTCCCCCGGGACATGGAGAGACCCAGTACTTC.

The chain recombines TRBV3-1 (or the pseudogene TRBV3-2) with TRBJ1-5; TRBD1 agrees at 7 bases. V dropped 4 bases and J dropped 2; count of bases not matched to a gene: 5. CDR3 length equals 15 residues. In germline, CDR1 is LGHDT, CDR2 YNNKEL (reference sequence). As DNA, the CDR3 is TGTGCCAGCAGCCGAGGAGGGACAGGCAATCAGCCCCAGCATTTT. It codes for CASSRGGTGNQPQHF.

Remarks on this clone: Other DNA sequences from this sample encode an identical CDR3 as well. This chain links TRBV18 with TRBJ1-1; maybe TRBD1 (5 bases). The CDR3 has 14 residues. The germline CDR1 and CDR2 sequences are KGHSH and LQKENI. V shed 2 bases and J shed 1 base, with 8 bases lying between them. CDR3 nucleotides: TGTGCCAGCTCACCAGACAGAAAGAACACTGAAGCTTTCTTT. Translating gives CASSPDRKNTEAFF.

This clone was observed a handful of times. The CDR3: CASSLAWTADTNEKLFF. The CDR3 coding sequence is TGTGCCAGCAGCTTAGCTTGGACTGCCGATACTAATGAAAAACTGTTTTTT. The rearrangement joins TRBV13 to TRBJ1-4; D is unresolved. V lost 1 base and J 2 bases, leaving 14 bases between the germline ends. Germline V gene sequence: CDR1 PRHDT, CDR2 FYEKMQ (reference sequence). The CDR3 is 17 amino acids.

This clone was counted a single time. The chain has TRBV4-1 and TRBJ1-2; tentative D call: TRBD1 (5 bases). This CDR3 region has 15 residues. Trimming removed 1 base at V and 5 bases at J, with 14 bases between. In germline, CDR1 is MGHRA, CDR2 YSYEKL. CDR3 sequence reads: CASSQGFAGSYGYTF. CDR3 nucleotide sequence: TGCGCCAGCAGCCAAGGATTCGCAGGGTCATATGGCTACACCTTC.

The chain links TRBV6-4 to TRBJ2-3; 7 bases are shared with TRBD1. This CDR3 is 13 amino acids long. V trimming: 2 bases; J trimming: 8 bases; junction bases outside the gene matches: 4. CDR1 is MRHNA and CDR2 is SNTAGT in the germline V gene. The CDR3 reads CASSDTGATTQYF. In nucleotides, the CDR3 is TGTGCCAGCAGTGACACAGGGGCTACTACGCAGTATTTT.

The J gene is TRBJ2-7, the V gene TRBV11-2; a weak D match, TRBD1 (5 bases). The V end was cut by 5 bases, the J end by 12 bases, with 20 bases between. Germline loops: CDR1 SGHAT, CDR2 FQNNGV. This CDR3 is 13 amino acids long. CDR3 region: CASSPTTGAAPYF. In DNA, the CDR3 is TGTGCCAGCAGCCCAACTACAGGAGCCGCACCGTACTTC.

This clone has just a few counts. The chain employs TRBV9 and TRBJ2-6; D gene ambiguous. This CDR3 comprises 14 residues. Trimming cost V 4 bases and J 0 bases, with 5 bases left between them. The germline gives CDR1 SGDLS, CDR2 YYNGEE. CDR3 region: CASSPLSGANVLTF. CDR3 nucleotide sequence: TGTGCCAGCAGCCCCCTCTCTGGGGCCAACGTCCTGACTTTC. The variable domain in full, with the rest retrieved from reference TRBV9 and TRBJ2-6, is DSGVTQTPKHLITATGQRVTLRCSPRSGDLSVYWYQQSLDQGLQFLIQYYNGEERAKGNILERFSAQQFPDLHSELNLSSLELGDSALYFCASSPLSGANVLTFGAGSRLTVL.

The chain employs TRBV29-1 and TRBJ1-2; D uncertain. CDR3 size: 10 residues. Germline CDR1 is SQVTM and CDR2 is ANQGSEA. Between the trimmed V and J ends, which lost 6 bases and 6 bases, there was a span of 8 bases. CDR3 nucleotide sequence: TGCAGCGTCGAGCAGGATGGCTACACCTTC. It codes for CSVEQDGYTF.

This rearrangement joins TRBV10-2 to TRBJ1-2; TRBD1 agrees at 8 bases. This CDR3 contains 17 residues. The germline CDR1 and CDR2 sequences are WSHSY and SAAADI. The V gene end was trimmed by 0 bases and the J gene end by 4 bases; junction bases not matched to a gene: 10. The CDR3, as DNA: TGCGCCAGCAGTGAGTCCGGCCCAGGGGGCGCGGGCTATGGCTACACCTTC. This encodes CASSESGPGGAGYGYTF.

The rearrangement joins TRBV18 to TRBJ2-6; 8 nucleotides match TRBD1. J lost 0 bases, V lost 3 bases, and 4 bases had no gene match. This CDR3 has 17 amino acids. CDR1 and CDR2 (germline): KGHSH, LQKENI. The CDR3 nucleotides are TGTGCCAGCTCACCGCGACAGGGGCCCTCTGGGGCCAACGTCCTGACTTTC. This codes for CASSPRQGPSGANVLTF.

The chain employs TRBV18 and TRBJ2-1; D is perhaps TRBD2 (7 bases). Germline CDR1 reads KGHSH; CDR2 reads LQKENI. Trimming left V 2 bases short and J 0 bases short, with 11 bases between. The CDR3 is 16 amino acids. In DNA form, the CDR3 reads TGTGCCAGCTCACCAGGCGGGGGCCGCTCCTACAATGAGCAGTTCTTC. Translation: CASSPGGGRSYNEQFF.

The chain recombines TRBV5-1 with TRBJ2-2; 13 bases map to TRBD2. CDR3 length: 16 residues. Unmatched junction bases numbered 4, after V lost 2 bases and J lost 6 bases. Germline V lookup: CDR1 SGHRS, CDR2 YFSETQ. CDR3 residues: CASSFTGTSGAGELFF. The CDR3 nucleotides are TGCGCCAGCAGCTTTACTGGGACTAGCGGGGCCGGGGAGCTGTTTTTT.

This clone was seen once. The rearrangement links TRBV5-1 to TRBJ2-1; 8 bases line up with TRBD1. The J segment lost 15 bases and the V segment lost 5 bases, leaving 10 bases of the junction unmatched. The length of the CDR3 is 12 residues. Germline CDR1 reads SGHRS; CDR2 reads YFSETQ. CDR3 coding DNA: TGCGCCAGCAGAACGGACAGGGAATTCGGGTTCTTC. This sequence encodes CASRTDREFGFF.

The chain combines TRBV3-1 (or the pseudogene TRBV3-2) with TRBJ1-1; tentatively, D is TRBD1 (6 bases). The CDR3 sequence is 15 residues long. Trimming removed 3 bases from V and 6 bases from J, with 17 bases in between. Germline V gene data show CDR1 as LGHDT and CDR2 as YNNKEL (reference sequence). CDR3 sequence: CASSQIRRGLPEAFF. Here the CDR3 DNA reads TGTGCCAGCAGCCAGATACGGCGGGGGCTCCCTGAAGCTTTCTTT.

The CDR3 DNA is TGCAGTTTCAGGGGAGACGGGGCGGGCACTGAAGCTTTCTTT. Translated: CSFRGDGAGTEAFF. The J gene is TRBJ1-1, the V gene TRBV29-1; a possible D gene is TRBD1 (6 bases). The CDR3 extends over 14 amino acids. Germline values: CDR1 SQVTM, CDR2 ANQGSEA.

The rearrangement joins TRBV5-1 to TRBJ1-2, with 7 bases aligning to TRBD1. Germline V lookup: CDR1 SGHRS, CDR2 YFSETQ. CDR3 length: 18 amino acids. Unmatched junction bases numbered 19, after V lost 3 bases and J lost 5 bases. CDR3 loop: CASSSIPPPQGKGYGYTF. CDR3 sequence (DNA): TGCGCCAGCAGCTCCATCCCCCCCCCACAGGGGAAAGGGTATGGCTACACCTTC.

This chain joins TRBV27 and TRBJ1-2; no clear D. The CDR3 sequence is 14 residues long. Germline CDR1 and CDR2: MNHEY and SMNVEV (reference sequence). Trimming removed 7 bases from V and 0 bases from J, with 12 bases in between. Here the CDR3 reads CASKQSSANYGYTF. The CDR3 DNA reads TGTGCCAGCAAACAGTCCTCCGCTAACTATGGCTACACCTTC.

The V call is TRBV19, the J call TRBJ1-2; D not certain. CDR1 is LNHDA and CDR2 is SQIVND in the germline V gene (reference sequence). Trimming took 5 bases from V and 2 from J, leaving 15 bases between them. The CDR3 loop spans 15 amino acids. The CDR3 DNA sequence: TGTGCCAGTAGTGTCCAGTCGGGTCCAAACTATGGCTACACCTTC. Translating gives CASSVQSGPNYGYTF.

This chain connects TRBV24-1 to TRBJ1-1; D not certain. This CDR3 comprises 13 residues. V lost 5 bases to trimming and J lost 1 base, with 7 bases between them. Germline loops: CDR1 KGHDR, CDR2 SFDVKD. CDR3 bases: TGTGCCACCAGTGTCCCGGGGAACACTGAAGCTTTCTTT. It is translated as CATSVPGNTEAFF.

This clone was counted once. The chain employs TRBV18 and TRBJ1-1; 10 nucleotides align to TRBD1. The V and J ends lost 1 base and 6 bases, in that order; junction bases with no gene match: 11. Germline V CDR1 and CDR2: KGHSH, LQKENI. The CDR3 spans 17 residues. The CDR3 is CASSPQLPGQGWSEAFF. DNA of the CDR3: TGTGCCAGCTCACCACAACTTCCGGGACAGGGGTGGTCTGAAGCTTTCTTT. The full variable domain, in which reference TRBV18 and TRBJ1-1 provide the parts outside the CDR3, is NAGVMQNPRHLVRRRGQEARLRCSPMKGHSHVYWYRQLPEEGLKFMVYLQKENIIDESGMPKERFSAEFPKEGPSILRIQQVVRGDSAAYFCASSPQLPGQGWSEAFFGQGTRLTVV.

The rearrangement joins TRBV4-1 to TRBJ2-5; D is perhaps TRBD2 (5 bases). Germline assignment: CDR1 MGHRA and CDR2 YSYEKL. The CDR3 runs to 15 residues. V was shortened by 0 bases and J by 6 bases, with 14 bases between the two germline ends. CDR3 nucleotides: TGCGCCAGCAGCCAAGATCTGGAAGGGAGTAAGACCCAGTACTTC. Amino acid sequence: CASSQDLEGSKTQYF.

The chain couples TRBV19 to TRBJ2-7; possibly TRBD2 for D (6 bases). The V gene's germline CDR1 is LNHDA and CDR2 SQIVND (reference sequence). This CDR3 is 16 amino acids long. Trimming pared 4 bases from V and 4 bases from J, leaving 20 bases between. This CDR3 reads CASSTPRDGGRYEQYF. The CDR3 DNA sequence: TGTGCCAGTAGTACCCCCCGGGACGGAGGGCGATACGAGCAGTACTTC.